This TCR beta chain was captured in a study of blood T cell repertoires in COVID-19. Measured with immunoSEQ multiplex PCR; TCRdb has only the in-frame clones, and not every one. The data hold over 200,000 clones, with 86% observed a single time. V was clipped by 3 bases and J by 3 bases, with 3 bases between them. The CDR3 sequence is 12 residues long. The germline gives CDR1 LGHNT, CDR2 FRNRAP. The chain recombines TRBV12-5 with TRBJ2-1; no clear D. The TCR was taken from a woman between 50 and 59 years old in a cohort exposed to, infected with or recovered from COVID-19 (not recorded which). The sequenced sample was PBMCs or T cells enriched from blood (not recorded which). The CDR3 here is CASGFSYNEQFF. The DNA of the CDR3 is TGTGCTAGTGGTTTTAGCTACAATGAGCAGTTCTTC.